The 3 T cell receptor beta chains in this list originate from one sample, sequenced in a study of T cells in Graves' hyperthyroidism and ophthalmopathy. Researchers amplified the TCR beta CDR3 regions from RNA transcripts. Initially, a first-round RT-PCR of the TCR CDR3 employed the HTBI primer set. From the multiplex PCR reads, TCRdb called clonotypes with MiXCR, one entry per CDR3 protein. The top ten clones hold 13% of a sample with 400,000 to 500,000 distinct CDR3 sequences, roughly 14% of them seen once. The specimen sequenced was blood. The receptors derive from a man aged 18 to 29 with Graves' ophthalmopathy.

This rearrangement joins TRBV19 to TRBJ2-3; D not resolved. The CDR3 is 13 amino acids. The V gene's germline CDR1 is LNHDA and CDR2 SQIVND (reference sequence). Trimming took off 5 bases at V and 2 bases at J, with 8 bases between the two ends. In DNA form, the CDR3 reads TGTGCCAGTAGTCCCCACACCACAGATACGCAGTATTTT. As protein: CASSPHTTDTQYF.

This clonotype was picked up many times. Relative to the germline gene, one junction end is altered; a read error may explain this. V and J are TRBV10-3 and TRBJ1-2; weak D call: TRBD1 (6 bases). CDR1 and CDR2 from the germline V gene are ENHRY and SYGVKD. CDR3 length: 11 amino acids. The CDR3: CVIMGGDGYTF. CDR3 in DNA: TGTGTCATCATGGGGGGCGATGGCTACACCTTC.

The chain is built from TRBV7-8 and TRBJ1-4, with TRBD1 matching over 9 bases. CDR3 length: 15 residues. CDR1 is SGHVS, CDR2 FQNEAQ, per germline. Trimming removed 1 base from V and 8 bases from J; junction bases left unmatched: 5. CDR3 protein: CASSLGGDRAEKLFF. In nucleotides, the CDR3 is TGTGCCAGCAGCTTAGGGGGGGACAGGGCCGAAAAACTGTTTTTT.